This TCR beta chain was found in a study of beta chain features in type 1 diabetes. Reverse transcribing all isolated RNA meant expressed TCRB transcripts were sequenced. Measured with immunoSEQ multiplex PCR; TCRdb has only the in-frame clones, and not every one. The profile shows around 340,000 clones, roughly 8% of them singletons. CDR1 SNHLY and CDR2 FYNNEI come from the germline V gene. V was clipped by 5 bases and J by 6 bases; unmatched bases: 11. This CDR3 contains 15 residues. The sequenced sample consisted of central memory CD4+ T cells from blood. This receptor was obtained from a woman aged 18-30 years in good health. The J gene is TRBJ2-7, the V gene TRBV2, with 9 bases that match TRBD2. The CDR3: CASSLGLAGLGEQYF. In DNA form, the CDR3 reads TGTGCCAGCAGTTTAGGGCTAGCGGGACTCGGCGAGCAGTACTTC.